A single T cell receptor (beta chain) is shown here with its context. What it binds is unknown. The entry originates in a study of tumor-infiltrating lymphocytes in primary liver carcinoma. Study-level points and caveats: Tumor tissue displayed a significantly greater top-250-clone fraction than blood (p = 0.039). Lesser overlap characterized tumor-adjacent and tumor-blood pairs relative to tumor region pairs.

Extraction of RNA together with DNA used about 17-34 mg of unsorted bulk tissue. The patients presented with primary liver carcinoma, which was managed through surgical resection. Total RNA (roughly 530 ng) served as template for TCR beta cDNA synthesis primed by a constant-region primer. Sequencing libraries for TCR beta derived from three nested multiplex PCR rounds that used slightly modified ARM-PCR. The first two PCR rounds, approximately 11 cycles each, used TRBV1-TRBV30 forward primers and a C-beta reverse primer. TCRdb reanalysed the multiplex PCR reads using MiXCR and keeps one entry per CDR3 protein. Of about 120,000 distinct CDR3 sequences listed, 65% to 75% were seen once; the top ten hold roughly 8.1%. Germline CDR1 reads MNHEY; CDR2 reads SVGEGT. CDR3 length equals 14 residues. V lost 5 bases and J lost 3, with 14 bases in between.

The clonotype comes from an older woman with primary liver carcinoma and hepatitis B virus infection. The chain is built from TRBV6-2 or TRBV6-3 and TRBJ2-7, with D possibly TRBD1 on 5 matching bases. Sequencing was done on a sample of tumor-adjacent normal liver tissue. The DNA for the CDR3 is TGTGCCAGCAGTAGGCCGAACAGGTACTACGAGCAGTACTTC. Translating it yields CASSRPNRYYEQYF.